This T cell receptor (beta chain) was identified during a study of shared clonotypes between healthy human individuals. The run depth of the assay was deep. The genomic DNA of each subset was split evenly across several immunoSEQ plates. Only in-frame clones appear in the TCRdb table, and some are missing; sequencing was by immunoSEQ multiplex PCR. The sample lists about 480,000 clones, around 74% occurring once. Overall study results and limits: Sequencing depth was expected to influence donor clonotype sharing.

Concerning this clone: Its antigen is as yet unknown.

Germline V gene data show CDR1 as SGHRS and CDR2 as YFSETQ. The V end lost 0 bases, the J end lost 7 bases, and 14 bases lay between the germline ends. The CDR3 is 15 amino acids. The specimen sequenced was PBMCs. The rearrangement joins TRBV5-1 to TRBJ2-1; D perhaps matches TRBD2 (6 bases). This clonotype originated in a woman between 35 and 50 years old in good health. Some clones in this sample may be carry-over from other donors' samples. The CDR3 bases are TGCGCCAGCAGCTTGGAGGGAGCGGGTGGTAATGAGCAGTTCTTC. This gives the protein CASSLEGAGGNEQFF.